Listed below are T cell receptor beta chains from one sample, sequenced in a study of blood T cell repertoires in COVID-19. The assay was immunoSEQ multiplex PCR, and TCRdb's table has in-frame clones only and misses some. The sample has more than 85,000 clones; just under 85% are singletons. The sample taken for sequencing was peripheral blood. The receptor set was obtained from a man in his 70s with acute or convalescent COVID-19. The CDR3 runs from the conserved cysteine through the conserved F or W.

TRBJ2-1	TRBV7-2	CASSLGGGSYNEQFF
TRBJ1-2	TRBV2	CASSMSLNYGYTF
TRBJ1-1	TRBV7-3	CASKLGRSDTEAFF
TRBJ1-1	TRBV5-1	CASSPGQPGTEAFF
TRBJ1-6	TRBV4-3	CASSQVEDSPLHF
TRBJ1-2	TRBV14	CASSQMARRDYGYTF
TRBJ2-1	TRBV5-1	CASSSIRLAGNNEQFF
TRBJ1-1	TRBV5-1	CASSLTGTGGSWNTEAFF
TRBJ1-5	TRBV4-3	CASSQGEGGTQHF
TRBJ1-2	TRBV11-2	CASSLDGAQGYGYTF
TRBJ2-1	TRBV10-3	CAIRGLASYNEQFF
TRBJ2-3	TRBV11-3	CASSPGLAGPPSTDTQYF
TRBJ1-2	TRBV20-1	CSASLAGASYGYTF
TRBJ1-1	TRBV30	CARDSRGNTEAFF
TRBJ1-4	TRBV9	CASSAPGVVGPTPKLFF
TRBJ2-7	TRBV18	CASSPGGAHEQYF
TRBJ1-5	TRBV30	CAWNMVRNQPQHF
TRBJ2-7	TRBV27	CASSLRQGSSYEQYF
TRBJ1-1	TRBV18	CASAQALNTEAFF
TRBJ1-5	TRBV30	CAWATGTANQPQHF
TRBJ2-4	TRBV5-8	CASSPGTSWGIQYF
TRBJ2-2	TRBV19	CASSIPYGLAGGPTGELFF
TRBJ2-2	TRBV5-1	CASRSTSTGELFF
TRBJ2-3	TRBV18	CASSLQAGTDTQYF
TRBJ1-1	TRBV4-1	CASSQFLLSFEAFF
TRBJ1-5	TRBV6-2/TRBV6-3	CASSYSIRSGDQPQHF
TRBJ2-1	TRBV28	CASSPELAGGVEQFF